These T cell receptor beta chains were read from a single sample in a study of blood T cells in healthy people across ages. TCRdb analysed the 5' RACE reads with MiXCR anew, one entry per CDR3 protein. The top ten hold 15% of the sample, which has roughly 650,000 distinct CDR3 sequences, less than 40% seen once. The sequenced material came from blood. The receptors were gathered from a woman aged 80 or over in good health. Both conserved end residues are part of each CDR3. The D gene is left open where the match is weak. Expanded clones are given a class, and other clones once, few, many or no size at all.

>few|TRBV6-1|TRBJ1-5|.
CASRTRGGSNQPQHF
TGTGCCAGCAGGACCAGGGGTGGAAGCAATCAGCCCCAGCATTTT
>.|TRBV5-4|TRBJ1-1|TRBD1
CASSIQGVIDAFF
TGTGCCAGCAGCATACAGGGGGTCATCGACGCTTTCTTT
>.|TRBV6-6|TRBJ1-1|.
CASSSTGTGTEAFF
TGTGCCAGCAGTTCCACAGGGACGGGTACTGAAGCTTTCTTT
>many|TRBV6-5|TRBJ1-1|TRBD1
CASRTGDTEAFF
TGTGCCAGCAGGACAGGGGACACTGAAGCTTTCTTT
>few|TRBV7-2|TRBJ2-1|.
CASSRNQGGNEQFF
TGTGCCAGCAGCCGGAACCAGGGAGGCAATGAGCAGTTCTTC
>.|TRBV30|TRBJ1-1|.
CAWKGGRVTEAFF
TGTGCCTGGAAGGGGGGGCGGGTCACTGAAGCTTTCTTT
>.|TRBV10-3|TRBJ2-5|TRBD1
CAISGTGGVETQYF
TGTGCCATCAGCGGGACAGGGGGTGTAGAGACCCAGTACTTC
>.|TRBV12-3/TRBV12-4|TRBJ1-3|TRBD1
CASSRDRGGSYGNTIYF
TGTGCCAGCAGCCGGGACAGGGGAGGCAGTTACGGAAACACCATATATTTT
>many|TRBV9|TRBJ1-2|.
CASSVDREGGDSNYGYTF
TGTGCCAGCAGCGTAGACCGAGAGGGGGGAGACTCTAACTATGGCTACACCTTC
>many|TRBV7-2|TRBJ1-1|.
CASSLEGRRGLNTEAFF
TGTGCCAGCAGCTTAGAAGGTCGCAGGGGCCTGAACACTGAAGCTTTCTTT
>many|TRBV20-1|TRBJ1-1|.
CSARDYRRNTEAFF
TGCAGTGCTAGAGATTATCGCAGGAACACTGAAGCTTTCTTT
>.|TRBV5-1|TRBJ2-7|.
CASRQGFSYEQYF
TGCGCCAGCAGACAAGGATTCTCCTACGAGCAGTACTTC
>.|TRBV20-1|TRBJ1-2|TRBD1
CSATRGQVEDYGYTF
TGCAGTGCTACCCGAGGACAGGTCGAGGACTATGGCTACACCTTC
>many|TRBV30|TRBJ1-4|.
CAWSALKSGRGEKLFF
TGTGCCTGGAGTGCTCTAAAGTCAGGACGTGGTGAAAAACTGTTTTTT